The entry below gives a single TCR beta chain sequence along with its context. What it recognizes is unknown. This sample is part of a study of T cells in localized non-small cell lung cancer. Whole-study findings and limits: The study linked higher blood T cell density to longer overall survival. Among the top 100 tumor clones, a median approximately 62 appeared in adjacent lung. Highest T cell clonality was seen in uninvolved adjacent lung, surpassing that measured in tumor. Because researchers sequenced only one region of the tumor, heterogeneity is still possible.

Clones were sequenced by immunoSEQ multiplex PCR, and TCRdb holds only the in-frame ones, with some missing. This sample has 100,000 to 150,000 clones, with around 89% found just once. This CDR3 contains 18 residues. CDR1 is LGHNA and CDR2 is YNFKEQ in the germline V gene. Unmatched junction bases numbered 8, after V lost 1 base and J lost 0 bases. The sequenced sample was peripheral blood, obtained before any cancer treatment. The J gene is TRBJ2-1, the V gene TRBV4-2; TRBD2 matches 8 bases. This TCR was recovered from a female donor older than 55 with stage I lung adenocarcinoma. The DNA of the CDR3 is TGTGCCAGCAGCCAAGGAAGAGTAGCGGGATCCTCCTACAATGAGCAGTTCTTC. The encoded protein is CASSQGRVAGSSYNEQFF.